This TCR beta chain was documented in a study of cytomegalovirus exposure and HLA in healthy donors. Germline V lookup: CDR1 MDHEN, CDR2 SYDVKM. The CDR3 sequence is 14 residues long. With 4 bases removed from V and 0 bases from J, the gap between germline ends came to 7 bases. PCR involved 60 Vbeta and 13 Jbeta primers. Sequencing used immunoSEQ multiplex PCR; TCRdb keeps in-frame clones, though not all of them. The sample yields approximately 110,000 clones, more than 60% seen once. The source is a female donor in good health and CMV-seropositive. Input material: PBMCs. The chain links TRBV28 to TRBJ2-4; D call uncertain. The CDR3 region has the DNA TGTGCCAGCAGTTCTGGCTTAGCCAAAAACATTCAGTACTTC. It specifies CASSSGLAKNIQYF.